The present T cell receptor (beta chain) was sequenced within a study of shared clonotypes between healthy human individuals. Background on the study: The study used three CD4 naive, three CD4 memory, two CD8 naive and one CD8 memory plate per donor. General observations from the study: Clonotypes which were not shared had lower generation probabilities than clonotypes that all four donors shared.

This clone has only a few counts. What it binds is not known. Original processing notes: ImmunoSEQ output held junction-only sequences without quality scores, so filtering differed. Method: immunoSEQ multiplex PCR; TCRdb's copy keeps in-frame clones and lacks some. V and J calls and clone size come straight from that table; D and trimming were deduced from the DNA. The data contain hundreds of thousands of clones, around 73% of them singletons. Sequenced: memory CD4+ T cells sorted from blood. Subset given: CD45RA-negative fraction. The TCR was taken from a woman in her twenties or thirties in good health.

The CDR3 DNA reads as TGTGCCAGCGCAGCGAGGCAGCAGAACACTGAAGCTTTCTTT. Translated, it gives CASAARQQNTEAFF. The chain combines TRBV7-9 with TRBJ1-1; D unclear. Trimming removed 8 bases from V and 1 base from J, with 14 bases in between. The CDR3 consists of 14 residues. CDR1 and CDR2 from the germline V gene are SEHNR and FQNEAQ (reference sequence).